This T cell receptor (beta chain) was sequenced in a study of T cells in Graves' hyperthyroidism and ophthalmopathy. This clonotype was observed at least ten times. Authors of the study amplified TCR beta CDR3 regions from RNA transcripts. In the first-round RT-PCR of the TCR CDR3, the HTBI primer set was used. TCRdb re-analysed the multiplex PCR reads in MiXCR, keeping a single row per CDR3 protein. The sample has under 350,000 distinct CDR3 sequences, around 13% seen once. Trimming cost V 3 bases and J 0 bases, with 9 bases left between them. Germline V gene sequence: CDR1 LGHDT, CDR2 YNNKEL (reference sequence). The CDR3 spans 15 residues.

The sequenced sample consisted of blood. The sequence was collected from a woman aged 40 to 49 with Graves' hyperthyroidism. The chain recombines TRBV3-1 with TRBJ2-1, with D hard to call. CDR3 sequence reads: CASSHDASSYNEQFF. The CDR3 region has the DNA TGTGCCAGCAGCCATGATGCTAGCTCCTACAATGAGCAGTTCTTC.